This T cell receptor (beta chain) is from a study of early T cells in non-severe SARS-CoV-2 infection. TCRdb reprocessed the 5' RACE reads via MiXCR and lists one record per CDR3 protein. The sample has about 48,000 distinct CDR3 sequences, about 9.8% seen once. At least ten counts were recorded for this clonotype. Trimming left V 3 bases short and J 4 bases short, with 7 bases between. The CDR3 totals 12 residues. Per germline, CDR1 MDHEN and CDR2 SYDVKM. The chain has TRBV28 and TRBJ2-7; D is uncertain. This TCR derives from an adult who was a healthcare worker with PCR-confirmed SARS-CoV-2 infection or an uninfected control (not recorded which). The source material was whole blood. CDR3 DNA sequence: TGTGCCAGCAGTTTTGCCAGGTACGAGCAGTACTTC. Its protein product is CASSFARYEQYF.